Listed below are T cell receptor beta chains from one sample, sequenced in a study of blood T cell repertoires in COVID-19. Assay used: immunoSEQ multiplex PCR; TCRdb lists only in-frame clones, some missing. Altogether about 350,000 clones are present, about 90% being singletons, with the ten largest covering approximately 3%. Sequencing was done on a sample of PBMCs or T cells enriched from blood (not recorded which). These receptors all stem from a woman in her twenties or thirties who had recovered from COVID-19. Both conserved end residues are trimmed from each CDR3. Fields, in order: CDR3 protein, J gene, clone size, V gene. Clone size is stated in some rows and not others, as once, few, many or a class when expanded.

ASSESRGYNSPLH | TRBJ1-6 | - | TRBV2
ASSLASGGHNEQF | TRBJ2-1 | - | TRBV7-8
ASSSGTSGSTDTQY | TRBJ2-3 | - | TRBV5-4
ASSLAGALDTQY | TRBJ2-3 | - | TRBV11-2
ASSPGTSNHEQY | TRBJ2-7 | - | TRBV5-6
ASSKLTGTGPNEQF | TRBJ2-1 | - | TRBV21-1
ASSQGLGSLDTQY | TRBJ2-3 | - | TRBV2
SALGASYYGYT | TRBJ1-2 | - | TRBV29-1
SASRETGKQY | TRBJ2-7 | few | TRBV20-1
ASSSNLGRGNEQY | TRBJ2-7 | - | TRBV13
ASSTGQGAVREKLF | TRBJ1-4 | once | TRBV7-9
ASSSGQVKEGKLF | TRBJ1-4 | - | TRBV5-8
ASSFHGDSPLH | TRBJ1-6 | - | TRBV27
ASSPSGGRGETQY | TRBJ2-5 | - | TRBV3-1/TRBV3-2
ASSPVGGSSYNSPLH | TRBJ1-6 | - | TRBV21-1
ATGTGSSYEQY | TRBJ2-7 | - | TRBV11-2
ASSRRLAGVSYEQY | TRBJ2-7 | - | TRBV27
ASSNRENSPLH | TRBJ1-6 | once | TRBV19
ATSGVGGSSYNEQF | TRBJ2-1 | - | TRBV24-1
AWTSAFGAYNEQF | TRBJ2-1 | once | TRBV30
ASSTRRDREDFVEKLF | TRBJ1-4 | - | TRBV13
ASSSPFDPAGGLTYEQY | TRBJ2-7 | - | TRBV7-9
ASRQGQNTEAF | TRBJ1-1 | once | TRBV5-5
ASSLSPLASTDTQY | TRBJ2-3 | - | TRBV5-1
ASSYRDRGHGEQY | TRBJ2-7 | once | TRBV11-2
ASSINPRVGTEAF | TRBJ1-1 | - | TRBV19
ASSLAAGDAF | TRBJ1-1 | - | TRBV5-1
ASSAWTGDGNQPQH | TRBJ1-5 | - | TRBV19
ASSLARQQETQY | TRBJ2-5 | - | TRBV5-1
ATSDTGLSGELF | TRBJ2-2 | - | TRBV24-1
ASSKLTDYNQPQH | TRBJ1-5 | - | TRBV27
ASSSPTPQGSHEQY | TRBJ2-7 | - | TRBV28
SAQAGEGATEAF | TRBJ1-1 | - | TRBV29-1
ASSYEGASYNSPLH | TRBJ1-6 | - | TRBV6-5
ASVRGAPNEQF | TRBJ2-1 | - | TRBV28
ASSLGSGTDTQY | TRBJ2-3 | - | TRBV7-6
ASSLPGTTNEKLF | TRBJ1-4 | - | TRBV28
SVETSGIYEQY | TRBJ2-7 | - | TRBV29-1
ASSSGGTGNTEAF | TRBJ1-1 | - | TRBV28
ASSPSQGAGANVLT | TRBJ2-6 | - | TRBV18
ASSPGQGTDEQY | TRBJ2-7 | - | TRBV4-1
ASSPVLAGGPDEQY | TRBJ2-7 | few | TRBV18